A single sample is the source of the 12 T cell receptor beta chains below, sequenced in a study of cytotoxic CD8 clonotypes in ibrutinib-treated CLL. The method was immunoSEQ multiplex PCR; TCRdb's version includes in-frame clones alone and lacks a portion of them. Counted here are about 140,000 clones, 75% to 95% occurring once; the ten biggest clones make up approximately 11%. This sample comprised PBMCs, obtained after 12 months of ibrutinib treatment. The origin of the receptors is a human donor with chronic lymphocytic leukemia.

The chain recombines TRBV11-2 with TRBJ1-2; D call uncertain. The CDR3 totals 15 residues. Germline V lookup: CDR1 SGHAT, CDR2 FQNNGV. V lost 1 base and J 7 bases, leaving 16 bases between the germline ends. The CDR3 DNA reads TGTGCCAGCAGCTTAGGCGAGGGAAGGTATAGTGGCTACACCTTC. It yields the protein CASSLGEGRYSGYTF.

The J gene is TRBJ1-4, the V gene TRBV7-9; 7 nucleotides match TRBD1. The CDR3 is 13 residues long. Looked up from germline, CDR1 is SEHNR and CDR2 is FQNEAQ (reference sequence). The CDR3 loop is CATGIATNEKLFF. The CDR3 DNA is TGTGCGACAGGGATTGCAACTAATGAAAAACTGTTTTTT.

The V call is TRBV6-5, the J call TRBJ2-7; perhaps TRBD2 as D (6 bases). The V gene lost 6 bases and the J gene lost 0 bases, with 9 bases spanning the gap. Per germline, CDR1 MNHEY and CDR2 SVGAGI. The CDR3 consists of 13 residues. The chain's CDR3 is CASRDGSSYEQYF. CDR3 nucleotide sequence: TGTGCCAGCAGAGACGGGAGCTCCTACGAGCAGTACTTC.

In nucleotides, the CDR3 is TGTGCCAGCAGCCAATCGCCTTACGAGCAGTACTTC. Its protein product is CASSQSPYEQYF. The gene calls are TRBV16 and TRBJ2-7; no clear D. Between the trimmed V and J ends, which lost 0 bases and 4 bases, there was a span of 4 bases. Germline V gene sequence: CDR1 KGHSY, CDR2 FQNENV. The CDR3 is made up of 12 amino acids. Filled out from reference TRBV16 and TRBJ2-7, the complete variable domain reads GEEVAQTPKHLVRGEGQKAKLYCAPIKGHSYVFWYQQVLKNEFKFLISFQNENVFDETGMPKERFSAKCLPNSPCSLEIQATKLEDSAVYFCASSQSPYEQYFGPGTRLTVT.

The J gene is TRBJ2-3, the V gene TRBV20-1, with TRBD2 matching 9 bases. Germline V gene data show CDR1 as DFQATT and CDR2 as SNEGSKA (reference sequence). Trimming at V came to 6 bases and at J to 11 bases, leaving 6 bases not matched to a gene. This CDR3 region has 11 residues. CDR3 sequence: CSARLAARQYF. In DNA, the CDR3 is TGCAGTGCAAGACTAGCGGCAAGGCAGTATTTT.

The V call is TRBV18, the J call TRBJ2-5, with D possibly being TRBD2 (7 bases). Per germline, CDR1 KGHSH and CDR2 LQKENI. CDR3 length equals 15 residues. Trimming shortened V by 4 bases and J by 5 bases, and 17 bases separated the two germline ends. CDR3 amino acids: CASSLARGRGETQYF. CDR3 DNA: TGTGCCAGCTCACTGGCGCGGGGGCGCGGGGAGACCCAGTACTTC.

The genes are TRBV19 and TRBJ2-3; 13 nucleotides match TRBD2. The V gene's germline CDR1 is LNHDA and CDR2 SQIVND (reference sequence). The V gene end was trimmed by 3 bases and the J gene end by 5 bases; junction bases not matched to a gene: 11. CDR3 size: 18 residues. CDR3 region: CASSMGLTSGRARDTQYF. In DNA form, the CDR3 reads TGTGCCAGTAGTATGGGGTTAACTAGCGGGAGGGCCCGAGATACGCAGTATTTT.

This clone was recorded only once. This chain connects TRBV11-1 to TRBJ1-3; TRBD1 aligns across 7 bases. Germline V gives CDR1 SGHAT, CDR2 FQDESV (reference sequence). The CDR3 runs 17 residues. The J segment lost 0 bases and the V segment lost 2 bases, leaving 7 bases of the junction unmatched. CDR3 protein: CASSLIDREGSGNTIYF. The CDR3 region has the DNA TGTGCCAGCAGCTTAATTGACAGGGAAGGCTCTGGAAACACCATATATTTT.

The DNA of the CDR3 is TGCGCCAGCAGCCAATTCGGGACAGTGACCGAGCAGTACTTC. This translates into CASSQFGTVTEQYF. V is TRBV4-3 and J is TRBJ2-7, with 7 bases lining up with TRBD1. CDR1 is LGHNA, CDR2 YSLEER, per germline. The CDR3 contains 14 residues. J lost 6 bases, V lost 2 bases, and 7 bases had no gene match.

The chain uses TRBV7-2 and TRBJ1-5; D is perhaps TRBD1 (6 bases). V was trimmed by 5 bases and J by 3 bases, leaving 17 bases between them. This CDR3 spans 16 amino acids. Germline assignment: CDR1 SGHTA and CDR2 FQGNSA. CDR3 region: CASSPPRDIDNQPQHF. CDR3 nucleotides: TGTGCCAGCAGCCCCCCAAGGGACATCGACAATCAGCCCCAGCATTTT.

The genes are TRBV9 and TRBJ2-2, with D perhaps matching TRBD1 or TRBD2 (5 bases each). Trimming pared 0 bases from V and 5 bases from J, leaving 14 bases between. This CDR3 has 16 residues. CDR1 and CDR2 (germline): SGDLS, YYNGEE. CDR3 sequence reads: CASSVVSTRGTGELFF. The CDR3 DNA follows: TGTGCCAGCAGCGTAGTCAGTACGAGGGGAACCGGGGAGCTGTTTTTT.

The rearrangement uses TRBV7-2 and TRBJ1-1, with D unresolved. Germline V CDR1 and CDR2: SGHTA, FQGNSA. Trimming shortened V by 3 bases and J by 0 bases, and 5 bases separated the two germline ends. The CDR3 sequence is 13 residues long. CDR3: CASSLDVNTEAFF. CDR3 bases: TGTGCCAGCAGCTTGGACGTGAACACTGAAGCTTTCTTT.